The 6 T cell receptor beta chains in this list originate from one sample, sequenced in a study of response to subunit inactivated influenza vaccine. TCRdb reanalysed the RT-PCR reads using MiXCR and keeps one entry per CDR3 protein. This sample yields fewer than 600,000 distinct CDR3 sequences, of which roughly 7.9% are seen a single time; under 15% belongs to the top ten. The source material was PBMCs from blood, sampled around 25 months after vaccination. The receptors were sampled from a man aged 50-75 years who received an inactivated influenza vaccine.

The chain uses TRBV4-3 and TRBJ2-4; no firm D call. Trimming shortened V by 4 bases and J by 7 bases, and 11 bases separated the two germline ends. Germline CDR1 LGHNA, CDR2 YSLEER. The CDR3 is 13 residues long. CDR3 in amino acids: CASSLGRRNIQYF. CDR3 DNA sequence: TGCGCCAGCAGCCTTGGACGGCGGAACATTCAGTACTTC.

This clonotype was detected ten times or more. The chain employs TRBV6-1 and TRBJ2-7; D possibly corresponds to TRBD1 (5 bases). This CDR3 is built from 13 residues. From germline, CDR1 is MNHNS and CDR2 SASEGT. V lost 5 bases to trimming and J lost 7 bases, with 15 bases between them. The CDR3 nucleotides read TGTGCCAGCAGTCTCGGCCAGGGTAAGGAGCAGTACTTC. It yields the protein CASSLGQGKEQYF.

This clonotype was recorded at least ten times. The V call is TRBV20-1, the J call TRBJ1-2; the match to TRBD1 covers 7 bases. The germline V gene has CDR1 DFQATT and CDR2 SNEGSKA (reference sequence). CDR3 size: 15 residues. With 5 bases clipped from V and 0 bases from J, the junction kept 9 bases outside the gene matches. The CDR3 region is CSAGGGTGPNYGYTF. The CDR3 nucleotides are TGCAGTGCTGGAGGGGGCACAGGGCCTAACTATGGCTACACCTTC.

This clonotype was recorded at least ten times. The chain has TRBV29-1 and TRBJ2-7, with 10 positions matching TRBD2. In germline, CDR1 is SQVTM, CDR2 ANQGSEA. The CDR3 consists of 13 residues. V shed 6 bases, J shed 4 bases, and the junction held 6 bases outside the gene matches. The CDR3 here is CSVQLAGIYEQYF. In DNA form, the CDR3 reads TGCAGCGTGCAACTAGCGGGGATTTACGAGCAGTACTTC.

This clonotype was observed many times. V is TRBV5-1 and J is TRBJ2-7, with D unclear. The V gene lost 1 base and the J gene lost 3 bases, with 8 bases spanning the gap. This CDR3 region has 13 residues. Looked up from germline, CDR1 is SGHRS and CDR2 is YFSETQ. CDR3 DNA: TGCGCCAGCAGCTTGATGCAAGACTACGAGCAGTACTTC. Residues: CASSLMQDYEQYF. The entire variable domain, with the rest obtained from reference TRBV5-1 and TRBJ2-7, is as follows: KAGVTQTPRYLIKTRGQQVTLSCSPISGHRSVSWYQQTPGQGLQFLFEYFSETQRNKGNFPGRFSGRQFSNSRSEMNVSTLELGDSALYLCASSLMQDYEQYFGPGTRLTVT.

The chain couples TRBV15 to TRBJ2-5; TRBD2 matches at 8 bases. The CDR3 loop spans 12 amino acids. Germline assignment: CDR1 LNHNV and CDR2 YYDKDF (reference sequence). With V trimmed by 8 bases and J by 5 bases, 4 bases remained unmatched. CDR3 coding DNA: TGTGCCACCGGGCGGGGGGAGGAGACCCAGTACTTC. This translates into CATGRGEETQYF.